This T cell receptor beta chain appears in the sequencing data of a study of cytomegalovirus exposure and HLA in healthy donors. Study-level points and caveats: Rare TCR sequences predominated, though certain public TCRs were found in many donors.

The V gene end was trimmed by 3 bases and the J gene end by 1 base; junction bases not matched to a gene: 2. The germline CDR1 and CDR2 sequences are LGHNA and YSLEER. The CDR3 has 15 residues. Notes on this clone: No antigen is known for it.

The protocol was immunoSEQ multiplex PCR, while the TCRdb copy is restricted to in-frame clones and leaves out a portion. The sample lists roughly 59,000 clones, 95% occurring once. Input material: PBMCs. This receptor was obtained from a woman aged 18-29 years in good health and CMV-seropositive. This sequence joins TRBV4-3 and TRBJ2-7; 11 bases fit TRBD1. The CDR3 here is CASSHGTGGSYEQYF. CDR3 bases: TGCGCCAGCAGCCATGGGACAGGGGGTTCCTACGAGCAGTACTTC.